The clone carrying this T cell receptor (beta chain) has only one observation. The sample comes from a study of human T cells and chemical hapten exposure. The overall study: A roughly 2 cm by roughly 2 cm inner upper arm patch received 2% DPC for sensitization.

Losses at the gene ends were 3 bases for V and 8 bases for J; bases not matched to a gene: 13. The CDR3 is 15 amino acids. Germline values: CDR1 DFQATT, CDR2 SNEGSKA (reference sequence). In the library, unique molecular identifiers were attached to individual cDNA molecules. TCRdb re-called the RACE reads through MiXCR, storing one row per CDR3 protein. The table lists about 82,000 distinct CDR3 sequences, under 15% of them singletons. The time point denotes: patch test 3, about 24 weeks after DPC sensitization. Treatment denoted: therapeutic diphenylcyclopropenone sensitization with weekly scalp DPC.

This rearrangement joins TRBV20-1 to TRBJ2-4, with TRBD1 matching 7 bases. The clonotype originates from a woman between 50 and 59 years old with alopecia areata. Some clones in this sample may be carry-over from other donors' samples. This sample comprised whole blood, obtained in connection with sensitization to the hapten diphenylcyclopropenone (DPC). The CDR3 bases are TGCAGTGCTAGGCGCCCCGGACAGGTCTCGGACATTCAGTACTTC. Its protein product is CSARRPGQVSDIQYF.